The rows below give T cell receptor beta chains drawn from one sample of a study of cytomegalovirus exposure and HLA in healthy donors. The table came from immunoSEQ multiplex PCR; TCRdb's copy has only in-frame clones and leaves some out. The table lists 150,000 or so clones, approximately 72% of them singletons. Sequencing was performed on PBMCs. The receptors shown here come from a man younger than 35 in good health and CMV-seronegative. Each CDR3 is given with its conserved first and last residue. A D gene is named only where the DNA matches it firmly. Only some rows state a clone size, as once, few, many or a class for expanded clones.

few,TRBD1,TRBJ2-2,TRBV9,CASSAAWDRPNTGELFF,TGTGCCAGCAGCGCCGCTTGGGACAGACCGAACACCGGGGAGCTGTTTTTT
NA,NA,TRBJ1-5,TRBV6-5,CASSYSQGIGQPQHF,TGTGCCAGCAGTTACTCCCAGGGTATAGGGCAGCCCCAGCATTTT
NA,NA,TRBJ1-2,TRBV21-1,CASSAPGQGAVANYGYTF,TGTGCCAGCAGCGCACCGGGACAGGGGGCTGTGGCTAACTATGGCTACACCTTC
once,NA,TRBJ2-1,TRBV6-6,CASSYSVSRTDEQFF,TGTGCCAGCAGTTACTCGGTCTCGAGAACAGATGAGCAGTTCTTC
NA,TRBD1,TRBJ1-1,TRBV19,CASSIRTGMNTEAFF,TGTGCCAGTAGTATAAGGACAGGAATGAACACTGAAGCTTTCTTT
NA,TRBD1,TRBJ1-5,TRBV4-1,CASSQGGAGQYNQPQHF,TGCGCCAGCAGCCAGGGGGGCGCGGGACAGTACAATCAGCCCCAGCATTTT
NA,TRBD1,TRBJ2-1,TRBV11-3,CASSSRDRGSYNEQFF,TGTGCCAGCAGCAGCCGGGACAGGGGCTCCTACAATGAGCAGTTCTTC
few,NA,TRBJ1-3,TRBV28,CASSVRGRGFGNTIYF,TGTGCCAGCAGCGTCCGGGGCAGGGGCTTTGGAAACACCATATATTTT
NA,TRBD1,TRBJ2-7,TRBV11-2,CASRPPGTGIYEQYF,TGTGCCAGCAGACCCCCCGGGACAGGGATCTACGAGCAGTACTTC
NA,TRBD2,TRBJ2-3,TRBV4-3,CASSSSPAGGAGDTQYF,TGCGCCAGCAGCTCCTCCCCGGCCGGGGGGGCGGGGGATACGCAGTATTTT
NA,TRBD1,TRBJ1-2,TRBV27,CASSFRTGVRYGYTF,TGTGCCAGCAGTTTCCGGACAGGGGTCCGCTATGGCTACACCTTC
NA,TRBD1,TRBJ2-7,TRBV7-2,CASSSNGGTGAEEQYF,TGTGCCAGCAGCTCGAACGGCGGGACAGGGGCTGAAGAGCAGTACTTC
NA,NA,TRBJ1-1,TRBV28,CASGAGSLGTEAFF,TGTGCCAGCGGGGCAGGGTCTCTAGGCACTGAAGCTTTCTTT
NA,NA,TRBJ1-1,TRBV13,CASGTYEPTEAFF,TGTGCCAGCGGGACATACGAACCGACTGAAGCTTTCTTT
once,TRBD1,TRBJ1-6,TRBV27,CASRNTGQVYSPLHF,TGTGCCAGCAGAAACACGGGACAGGTCTATTCACCCCTCCACTTT
NA,TRBD1,TRBJ2-2,TRBV2,CASRRTGATGELFF,TGTGCCAGCAGGCGGACAGGGGCCACCGGGGAGCTGTTTTTT
NA,NA,TRBJ2-5,TRBV5-5,CASSLARLWWTQYF,TGTGCCAGCAGCTTGGCGCGGCTCTGGTGGACCCAGTACTTC
NA,TRBD1,TRBJ2-3,TRBV5-1,CASSFPGQGDTQYF,TGCGCCAGCAGCTTTCCGGGACAGGGGGATACGCAGTATTTT
NA,TRBD2,TRBJ2-3,TRBV5-1,CASGRLAGTSTDTQYF,TGCGCCAGCGGCAGACTAGCGGGGACCTCCACAGATACGCAGTATTTT
NA,NA,TRBJ1-3,TRBV5-1,CASSSYRDHGNTIYF,TGCGCCAGCAGCTCATACAGGGATCATGGAAACACCATATATTTT
NA,TRBD1,TRBJ2-7,TRBV5-1,CASSSRQGAIFYEQYF,TGCGCCAGCAGCAGTAGACAGGGGGCTATCTTCTACGAGCAGTACTTC
NA,NA,TRBJ2-7,TRBV27,CASNSEGESNEQYF,TGTGCCAGCAACTCCGAGGGGGAGTCAAACGAGCAGTACTTC
NA,NA,TRBJ1-1,TRBV2,CASSAQGTEAFF,TGTGCCAGCAGTGCCCAGGGCACTGAAGCTTTCTTT
NA,TRBD1,TRBJ1-1,TRBV27,CASRTGLNTEAFF,TGTGCCAGCAGGACAGGGTTGAACACTGAAGCTTTCTTT
NA,TRBD1,TRBJ1-4,TRBV2,CASSAAGGEATNEKLFF,TGTGCCAGCAGTGCGGCAGGGGGCGAGGCAACTAATGAAAAACTGTTTTTT
NA,TRBD1,TRBJ1-4,TRBV5-1,CASSQGTGTTNEKLFF,TGCGCCAGCAGCCAGGGGACAGGGACCACTAATGAAAAACTGTTTTTT
NA,TRBD1,TRBJ1-6,TRBV10-2,CASSESGTGGYSPLHF,TGCGCCAGCAGTGAGTCCGGTACAGGGGGTTATTCACCCCTCCACTTT
NA,NA,TRBJ1-3,TRBV7-9,CASSFQGIPGNTIYF,TGTGCCAGCAGCTTTCAGGGTATACCTGGAAACACCATATATTTT
NA,NA,TRBJ2-2,TRBV4-1,CASRKQGKGELFF,TGCGCCAGCAGGAAACAGGGAAAGGGGGAGCTGTTTTTT
few,NA,TRBJ2-2,TRBV7-6,CASSPRVGTGELFF,TGTGCCAGCAGCCCCCGGGTGGGCACCGGGGAGCTGTTTTTT
NA,NA,TRBJ1-5,TRBV19,CASSIDSGSNQPQHF,TGTGCCAGTAGTATAGATTCAGGGTCCAATCAGCCCCAGCATTTT
NA,NA,TRBJ2-6,TRBV28,CASRVDSVSGANVLTF,TGTGCCAGCAGGGTGGACAGCGTCTCTGGGGCCAACGTCCTGACTTTC
few,NA,TRBJ2-1,TRBV19,CASSIMAGARNEQFF,TGTGCCAGTAGTATTATGGCAGGGGCGCGCAATGAGCAGTTCTTC
NA,TRBD1,TRBJ1-5,TRBV7-2,CASSPLSVGTGDSNQPQHF,TGTGCCAGCAGCCCCCTGAGTGTCGGGACAGGAGATAGCAATCAGCCCCAGCATTTT
NA,NA,TRBJ1-1,TRBV7-6,CASSPIAARDLNTGAFF,TGTGCCAGCAGCCCTATTGCGGCTCGGGATTTGAACACTGGAGCTTTCTTT
NA,NA,TRBJ1-5,TRBV28,CASSQQGNNQPQHF,TGTGCCAGCAGTCAACAGGGAAACAATCAGCCCCAGCATTTT
NA,TRBD1,TRBJ1-1,TRBV18,CASSPTTGVGGTEAFF,TGTGCCAGCTCACCGACGACAGGGGTAGGGGGCACTGAAGCTTTCTTT
medium-sized,TRBD1,TRBJ1-6,TRBV6-5,CASSRGQPNNSPLHF,TGTGCCAGCAGCCGGGGACAGCCAAATAATTCACCCCTCCACTTT
NA,NA,TRBJ2-6,TRBV4-3,CASSQVGGTGANVLTF,TGCGCCAGCAGCCAAGTAGGGGGTACTGGGGCCAACGTCCTGACTTTC
NA,NA,TRBJ1-2,TRBV19,CASSIAGRLGYGYTF,TGTGCCAGTAGTATAGCGGGGAGACTTGGCTATGGCTACACCTTC
NA,TRBD1,TRBJ1-2,TRBV5-4,CASRHSSTGGYNYGYTF,TGTGCCAGCAGACACTCCTCTACAGGGGGCTATAACTATGGCTACACCTTC